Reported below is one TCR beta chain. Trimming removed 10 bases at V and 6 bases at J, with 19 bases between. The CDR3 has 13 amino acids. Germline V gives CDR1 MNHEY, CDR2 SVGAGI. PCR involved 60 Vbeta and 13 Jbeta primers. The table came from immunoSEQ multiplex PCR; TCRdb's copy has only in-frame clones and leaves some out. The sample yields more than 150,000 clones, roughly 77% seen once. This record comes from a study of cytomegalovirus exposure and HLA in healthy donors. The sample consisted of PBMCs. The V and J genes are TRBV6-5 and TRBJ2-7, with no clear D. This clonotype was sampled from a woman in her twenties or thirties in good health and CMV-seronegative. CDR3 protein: CAIKESVVSEQYF. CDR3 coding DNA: TGTGCCATCAAAGAGTCCGTAGTATCCGAGCAGTACTTC.